This T cell receptor (beta chain) was identified during a study of T-cell memory formation after mild COVID-19. Study-level points and caveats: Researchers found some responding clones in pre-infection memory, a sign that cross-reactive memory joined.

CDR1 is SGHRS and CDR2 is YFSETQ in the germline V gene. The ends were cut back, 1 base at V and 3 bases at J, with 19 bases in the middle. The CDR3 contains 17 residues. A 5'RACE reaction primed in the constant segment made cDNA libraries of TCR alpha and TCR beta, and these carried sample barcodes and UMIs. TCRdb ran MiXCR on the 5' RACE reads and lists one entry per CDR3 protein. The table lists some 350,000 distinct CDR3 sequences, roughly 15% of them singletons. This clonotype has more than one count but fewer than ten. Its antigen is as yet unknown. This receptor was obtained from a man aged 18 to 30 who had mild COVID-19 (a few samples of this study predate the infection). Cell type and time point are not known. Sequencing was done on a sample of PBMCs or a T cell subset sorted from them (not recorded which). The J gene is TRBJ1-2, the V gene TRBV5-1; D might be TRBD1 (5 bases). The DNA for the CDR3 is TGCGCCAGCAGCTTGCTTGCCGGGGCCCCCGTAGACTATGGCTACACCTTC. Its protein is CASSLLAGAPVDYGYTF.